The next 17 T cell receptor beta chains were all read from a single sample in a study of T-cell reconstitution after alpha-beta-depleted transplantation in children. It was with unique molecular identifiers that the TCRbeta library was prepared. TCRdb re-analysed the PCR reads in MiXCR, keeping a single row per CDR3 protein. The sample records around 300,000 distinct CDR3 sequences, more than 9% being singletons. Sequenced here: peripheral blood, sampled 180 days after TCRalphabeta/CD19-depleted stem cell transplant. All receptors derive from a male patient between 2 and 10 years old who had a stem cell transplant for chronic granulomatous disease, so the T cells may come from the graft donor.

Ten or more counts support this clonotype. This chain connects TRBV6-5 to TRBJ2-7, with 8 positions matching TRBD1. From germline, CDR1 is MNHEY and CDR2 SVGAGI. CDR3 length equals 16 residues. V shed 2 bases, J shed 1 base, and the junction held 7 bases outside the gene matches. CDR3 nucleotide sequence: TGTGCCAGCAGTTACGGGGCAGGGGGCGAGTCCTACGAGCAGTACTTC. This translates into CASSYGAGGESYEQYF.

Concerning this clonotype itself: This may stem from a read error, because a much larger clone lies one nucleotide away. The chain links TRBV5-1 to TRBJ2-2, with 9 bases matching TRBD1. The CDR3 runs 15 residues. Trimming took 6 bases from V and 5 from J; bases not matched to a gene: 8. CDR1 is SGHRS and CDR2 is YFSETQ in the germline V gene. CDR3 protein: CASTVATGGTGELFF. The CDR3 nucleotides read TGCGCCAGCACCGTCGCGACAGGGGGGACCGGGGAGCTGTTTTTT.

As regards this clonotype: A much larger clone lies one base from this, so it may be a read error. The chain combines TRBV15 with TRBJ2-5; D is possibly TRBD1 or TRBD2 (6 bases each). Germline values: CDR1 LNHNV, CDR2 YYDKDF (reference sequence). CDR3 length: 15 residues. Trimming took off 5 bases at V and 4 bases at J, with 17 bases between the two ends. The CDR3 DNA follows: TGTGCCACCAGCGGACGTCGGGGGCCCCCAGAGACCCAGTACTTC. Translated: CATSGRRGPPETQYF.

This clonotype was seen at least ten times. The rearrangement uses TRBV6-2 or TRBV6-3 and TRBJ1-4, with D maybe TRBD1 (5 bases). The germline V gene encodes CDR1 MNHEY and CDR2 SVGEGT. Trimming took off 7 bases at V and 5 bases at J, with 8 bases between the two ends. The CDR3 loop spans 12 amino acids. CDR3 in amino acids: CASNRINEKLFF. Here the CDR3 DNA reads TGTGCCAGCAACAGGATCAATGAAAAACTGTTTTTT.

This clonotype turned up a few times. The chain uses TRBV18 and TRBJ1-3, with a weak D call TRBD1 (5 bases). Germline CDR1 KGHSH, CDR2 LQKENI. V was clipped by 5 bases and J by 4 bases, with 12 bases between them. CDR3 length: 14 amino acids. The DNA for the CDR3 is TGTGCCAGCTCAGATCAGGGCGCCGGAAACACCATATATTTT. Its protein product is CASSDQGAGNTIYF.

This clonotype turned up a few times. The chain employs TRBV4-3 and TRBJ2-3; D gene ambiguous. The ends were cut back, 0 bases at V and 5 bases at J, with 3 bases in the middle. Germline lookup yields CDR1 LGHNA and CDR2 YSLEER. This CDR3 contains 12 residues. CDR3 region: CASSQEGDTQYF. The DNA of the CDR3 is TGCGCCAGCAGCCAAGAAGGAGATACGCAGTATTTT.

There are many counts of this clonotype. This rearrangement joins TRBV29-1 to TRBJ2-7; TRBD1 matches 9 bases. With V trimmed by 5 bases and J by 5 bases, 7 bases remained unmatched. CDR1 is SQVTM, CDR2 ANQGSEA, per germline. This CDR3 region has 13 residues. The CDR3 protein is CSVPGQGKDEQYF. The CDR3, as DNA: TGCAGCGTTCCGGGACAGGGAAAGGACGAGCAGTACTTC.

This clonotype was counted many times. The J gene is TRBJ2-2, the V gene TRBV13; D possibly corresponds to TRBD1 (6 bases). CDR1 and CDR2 from the germline V gene are PRHDT and FYEKMQ (reference sequence). V lost 3 bases to trimming and J lost 4 bases, with 12 bases between them. The CDR3 runs 15 residues. For the CDR3, the DNA is TGTGCCAGCAGCTTCCCACAGGGCGGCACCGGGGAGCTGTTTTTT. Encoded protein: CASSFPQGGTGELFF.

This clonotype was observed at least ten times. The chain links TRBV5-6 to TRBJ2-5; possible D gene TRBD2, 6 bases. Trimming removed 5 bases from V and 5 bases from J, with 10 bases in between. Germline values: CDR1 SGHDT, CDR2 YYEEEE. The CDR3 is made up of 12 amino acids. The CDR3 DNA is TGTGCCAGCAGGCAACGGGGGGAGACCCAGTACTTC. Translation: CASRQRGETQYF. The variable domain in full, with the rest retrieved from reference TRBV5-6 and TRBJ2-5, is DAGVTQSPTHLIKTRGQQVTLRCSPKSGHDTVSWYQQALGQGPQFIFQYYEEEERQRGNFPDRFSGHQFPNYSSELNVNALLLGDSALYLCASRQRGETQYFGPGTRLLVL.

This clonotype was recorded many times. The chain recombines TRBV5-1 with TRBJ2-5; no clear D. The V and J ends lost 0 bases and 4 bases respectively, with 7 bases between them. The V gene's germline CDR1 is SGHRS and CDR2 YFSETQ. The CDR3 spans 13 residues. The CDR3 DNA sequence: TGCGCCAGCAGCTTGGCCTGGAGAGAGACCCAGTACTTC. The encoded protein is CASSLAWRETQYF.

Many counts were recorded for this clonotype. This chain connects TRBV7-6 to TRBJ2-1; D might be TRBD1 (6 bases). Per the germline V gene, CDR1 is SGHVS and CDR2 is FNYEAQ. This CDR3 spans 15 amino acids. Trimming stripped 1 base from V and 5 bases from J, with 12 bases between. The CDR3 loop is CASSLEQGFNNEQFF. DNA for the CDR3: TGTGCCAGCAGCTTAGAGCAGGGGTTCAACAATGAGCAGTTCTTC.

The gene calls are TRBV7-8 and TRBJ1-1; D call uncertain. The CDR3 is 13 residues long. The V gene's germline CDR1 is SGHVS and CDR2 FQNEAQ. The V gene lost 2 bases and the J gene lost 7 bases, with 11 bases spanning the gap. Here the CDR3 reads CASSLNAGIEAFF. The CDR3 DNA is TGTGCCAGCAGCTTAAACGCTGGGATTGAAGCTTTCTTT.

This clonotype was counted ten times or more. The V call is TRBV27, the J call TRBJ2-7; D is undetermined. Trimming removed 6 bases from V and 5 bases from J, with 11 bases in between. The CDR3 sequence is 12 residues long. Germline CDR1 and CDR2: MNHEY and SMNVEV (reference sequence). The CDR3 spells CASRGRNDEQYF. DNA for the CDR3: TGTGCCAGCAGGGGCAGGAACGACGAGCAGTACTTC.

This clonotype appeared many times. The chain employs TRBV27 and TRBJ1-6; 8 bases agree with TRBD1. V gave up 3 bases and J gave up 0 bases; unmatched junction bases: 7. CDR1 is MNHEY and CDR2 is SMNVEV in the germline V gene (reference sequence). CDR3 length: 18 residues. The CDR3 DNA reads TGTGCCAGCAGTTTTGGCAGGGGGCAAAGCTCCTATAATTCACCCCTCCACTTT. This translates into CASSFGRGQSSYNSPLHF.

This sequence joins TRBV3-1 and TRBJ1-6, with no clear D. The V gene's germline CDR1 is LGHDT and CDR2 YNNKEL (reference sequence). V lost 0 bases and J 5 bases, leaving 11 bases between the germline ends. The CDR3 consists of 16 residues. This CDR3 reads CASSQEGGMNNSPLHF. Here the CDR3 DNA reads TGTGCCAGCAGCCAAGAGGGAGGGATGAATAATTCACCCCTCCACTTT.

This clonotype came up many times. This chain links TRBV20-1 with TRBJ2-1, with 9 bases lining up with TRBD2. Trimming took 6 bases from V and 2 from J; bases not matched to a gene: 5. Germline V gene sequence: CDR1 DFQATT, CDR2 SNEGSKA (reference sequence). The CDR3 runs 14 residues. CDR3 DNA: TGCAGTGCAATAGCGGGGGAGCCCTACAATGAGCAGTTCTTC. Amino acid sequence: CSAIAGEPYNEQFF.

The table lists this clonotype with many counts. The V call is TRBV12-3 or TRBV12-4, the J call TRBJ2-7, with D maybe TRBD2 (5 bases). The V end lost 2 bases, the J end lost 3 bases, and 14 bases lay between the germline ends. This CDR3 comprises 15 residues. CDR3 DNA sequence: TGTGCCAGCAGTTTAAAGGTCGAGGGATACTACGAGCAGTACTTC. It codes for CASSLKVEGYYEQYF.